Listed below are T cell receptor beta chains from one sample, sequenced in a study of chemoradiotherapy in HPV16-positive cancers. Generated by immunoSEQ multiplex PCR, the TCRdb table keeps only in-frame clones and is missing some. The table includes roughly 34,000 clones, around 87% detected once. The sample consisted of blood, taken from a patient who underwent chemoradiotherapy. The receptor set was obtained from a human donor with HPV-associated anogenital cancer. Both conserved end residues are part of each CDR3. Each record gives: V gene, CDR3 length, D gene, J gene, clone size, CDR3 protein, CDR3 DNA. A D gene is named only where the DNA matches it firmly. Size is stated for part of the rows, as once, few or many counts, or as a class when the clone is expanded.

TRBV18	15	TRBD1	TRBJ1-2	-	CASSPGDRENYGYTF	TGTGCCAGCTCACCAGGCGACAGGGAAAACTATGGCTACACCTTC
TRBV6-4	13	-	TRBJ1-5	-	CASSAGRNQPQHF	TGTGCCAGCAGTGCGGGGCGCAATCAGCCCCAGCATTTT
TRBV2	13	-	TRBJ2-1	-	CASSASFRAGQFF	TGTGCCAGCAGTGCCTCCTTCAGGGCTGGGCAGTTCTTC
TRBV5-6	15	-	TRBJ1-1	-	CASSSPSGPGTEAFF	TGTGCCAGCAGCTCCCCATCCGGTCCCGGCACTGAAGCTTTCTTT
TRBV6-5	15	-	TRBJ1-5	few	CASSSLTLFNQPQHF	TGTGCCAGCAGTTCCCTGACTCTTTTTAATCAGCCCCAGCATTTT
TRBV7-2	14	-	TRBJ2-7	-	CASSLDPTFDEQYF	TGTGCCAGCAGCTTGGACCCCACTTTCGACGAGCAGTACTTC
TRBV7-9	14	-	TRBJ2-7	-	CASSFAGTFYEQYF	TGTGCCAGCAGCTTCGCCGGGACCTTCTACGAGCAGTACTTC
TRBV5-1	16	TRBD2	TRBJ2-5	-	CASSSGLAGAQETQYF	TGCGCCAGCAGCTCCGGACTAGCGGGGGCTCAGGAGACCCAGTACTTC
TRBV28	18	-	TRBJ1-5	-	CASSLILALQGFNQPQHF	TGTGCCAGCAGTTTAATCCTGGCCCTACAGGGCTTCAATCAGCCCCAGCATTTT
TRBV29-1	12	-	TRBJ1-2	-	CSVETGGSGYTF	TGCAGCGTTGAGACAGGCGGAAGCGGCTACACCTTC
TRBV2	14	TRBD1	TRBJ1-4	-	CASSEDRVAEKLFF	TGTGCCAGCAGTGAGGACAGGGTCGCTGAAAAACTGTTTTTT
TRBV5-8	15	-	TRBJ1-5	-	CASSRLRGVNQPQHF	TGTGCCAGCAGCAGGCTCCGGGGGGTCAATCAGCCCCAGCATTTT
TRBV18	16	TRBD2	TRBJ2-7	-	CASSPGGGPSSYEQYF	TGTGCCAGCTCACCCGGCGGGGGGCCAAGCTCCTACGAGCAGTACTTC
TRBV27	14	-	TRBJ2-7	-	CASSSPGLEVGQYF	TGTGCCAGCAGTTCCCCGGGACTGGAGGTTGGGCAGTACTTC